A selection of T cell receptor beta chains follows, all from one sample in a study of T-cell memory formation after mild COVID-19. TCRdb re-called the 5' RACE reads through MiXCR, storing one row per CDR3 protein. Here the sample spans some 100,000 distinct CDR3 sequences, 11% being singletons. The sequenced sample consisted of PBMCs or a T cell subset sorted from them (not recorded which). The source of these receptors is a man aged 18 to 35 who had mild COVID-19 (a few samples of this study predate the infection). Cell type and time point are not known. Each CDR3 is given with its conserved first and last residue. D genes are given only for firm matches. The listing skips clone size in some rows; elsewhere it reads once, few, many or a size class.

size	V	J	D	CDR3	DNA
.	TRBV7-9	TRBJ1-2	.	CASSLSEGFERGYTF	TGTGCCAGCAGCCTGAGCGAGGGTTTCGAAAGAGGCTACACCTTC
many	TRBV6-5	TRBJ1-5	.	CASSEGTLGWEPQHF	TGTGCCAGCAGTGAGGGGACACTCGGATGGGAGCCCCAGCATTTT
.	TRBV28	TRBJ1-1	.	CASSSMRGQRRGTEAFF	TGTGCCAGCAGTTCAATGCGGGGACAAAGGCGGGGCACTGAAGCTTTCTTT
few	TRBV6-5	TRBJ1-4	.	CASSYSETADGGKLFF	TGTGCCAGCAGTTACTCCGAGACAGCTGATGGGGGAAAACTGTTTTTT
.	TRBV7-9	TRBJ2-7	.	CASRDGNYEQYF	TGTGCCAGCAGGGACGGAAACTACGAGCAGTACTTC
.	TRBV24-1	TRBJ2-5	.	CATSDGKTQYF	TGTGCCACCAGTGATGGGAAGACCCAGTACTTC
few	TRBV6-4	TRBJ1-2	.	CATKTAYGYTF	TGTGCCACTAAGACGGCTTATGGCTACACCTTC
many	TRBV7-8	TRBJ2-5	.	CASSSPRRAKFQETQYF	TGTGCCAGCAGCTCTCCAAGGAGGGCAAAATTTCAAGAGACCCAGTACTTC
.	TRBV7-6	TRBJ1-1	.	CASSSPEGMNTEAFF	TGTGCCAGCAGCTCGCCGGAGGGTATGAACACTGAAGCTTTCTTT
.	TRBV19	TRBJ2-7	.	CASNAAGVYEQYF	TGTGCCAGTAATGCGGCAGGGGTGTACGAGCAGTACTTC
few	TRBV28	TRBJ2-3	.	CASSLLRWGDTQYF	TGTGCCAGCAGTTTATTGCGGTGGGGAGATACGCAGTATTTT
.	TRBV11-2	TRBJ2-6	.	CASSGGVRGANVLTF	TGTGCCAGCAGCGGAGGGGTACGCGGGGCCAACGTCCTGACTTTC
.	TRBV5-4	TRBJ1-1	.	CASSSEVTEAFF	TGTGCCAGCAGCTCCGAAGTAACTGAAGCTTTCTTT
many	TRBV6-4	TRBJ2-3	TRBD2	CASSSGLAGSDTQYF	TGTGCCAGCAGTTCAGGACTAGCGGGGTCAGATACGCAGTATTTT
many	TRBV6-5	TRBJ2-7	.	CASSLGLSHEQYF	TGTGCCAGCAGCCTGGGACTGAGCCACGAGCAGTACTTC
few	TRBV5-1	TRBJ2-7	.	CASSSGQRTYEQYF	TGCGCCAGCAGCTCTGGACAGCGGACCTACGAGCAGTACTTC
.	TRBV20-1	TRBJ1-1	.	CSARRSLEYKGIAFF	TGCAGTGCTAGACGATCCCTAGAATACAAGGGTATAGCTTTCTTT
few	TRBV10-2	TRBJ1-4	.	CASTPGIEKLFF	TGCGCCAGCACCCCAGGGATTGAAAAACTGTTTTTT
.	TRBV6-6	TRBJ2-2	TRBD1	CASSGWTGAGELFF	TGTGCCAGCAGTGGTTGGACAGGGGCCGGGGAGCTGTTTTTT
few	TRBV12-3/TRBV12-4	TRBJ1-5	.	CASSFSIGGRSFKHF	TGTGCCAGCAGTTTCAGTATAGGGGGGCGAAGTTTTAAGCATTTT
.	TRBV4-1	TRBJ2-5	.	CASSQVGLQETQYF	TGCGCCAGCAGCCAAGTTGGACTCCAAGAGACCCAGTACTTC
few	TRBV7-8	TRBJ2-2	TRBD1	CASSLGRGLAGELFF	TGTGCCAGCAGCCTGGGCAGGGGGCTCGCCGGGGAGCTGTTTTTT
many	TRBV12-3/TRBV12-4	TRBJ2-1	.	CASSDSSYNEQFF	TGTGCCAGCAGCGACAGCTCCTACAATGAGCAGTTCTTC
many	TRBV7-9	TRBJ2-2	.	CASSRLGYEITGELFF	TGTGCCAGCAGCCGCCTCGGGTATGAGATCACCGGGGAGCTGTTTTTT
many	TRBV5-1	TRBJ2-3	.	CASSFRYHTDTQYF	TGCGCCAGCAGCTTCCGTTACCACACAGATACGCAGTATTTT
few	TRBV11-2	TRBJ1-3	.	CASNKGNTIYF	TGTGCCAGCAACAAAGGAAACACCATATATTTT
many	TRBV4-3	TRBJ1-4	.	CASSQETRGQSNEKLFF	TGCGCCAGCAGCCAAGAGACCCGTGGACAGTCAAATGAAAAACTGTTTTTT
.	TRBV7-9	TRBJ2-3	.	CASSLVARGLGTQYF	TGTGCCAGCAGCTTAGTGGCTAGAGGGCTGGGTACGCAGTATTTT
.	TRBV27	TRBJ1-6	.	CASSRPLGSSNSPLHF	TGTGCCAGCAGTCGCCCCCTCGGGTCCAGCAATTCACCCCTCCACTTT
.	TRBV6-2/TRBV6-3	TRBJ2-7	TRBD1	CASSYNPQGADTYEQYF	TGTGCCAGCAGTTACAACCCACAGGGGGCGGACACCTACGAGCAGTACTTC
few	TRBV4-3	TRBJ2-7	.	CASSPARNSYEQYF	TGCGCCAGCAGCCCCGCGCGGAACTCCTACGAGCAGTACTTC
few	TRBV24-1	TRBJ1-6	.	CATGDRSSYNSPLHF	TGTGCCACCGGGGACCGAAGCTCCTATAATTCACCCCTCCACTTT
few	TRBV2	TRBJ2-7	.	CASSENEGREQYF	TGTGCCAGCAGTGAAAACGAGGGCCGGGAGCAGTACTTC
.	TRBV27	TRBJ1-1	.	CASSLGLMNTEAFF	TGTGCCAGCAGCTTGGGGCTTATGAACACTGAAGCTTTCTTT
few	TRBV7-9	TRBJ1-1	TRBD1	CASSLGPGQGMGNTEAFF	TGTGCCAGCAGCTTAGGTCCAGGACAGGGAATGGGGAACACTGAAGCTTTCTTT